This TCR beta chain stems from a study of HIV-infected patients and healthy controls (dated by TCRdb to between 2012 and 2015). As concerns this clonotype: This clone's antigen is unknown. Base-call qualities are not available, and no considerably larger clone is one nucleotide away.

The receptor library was made with 5' RACE. Sequenced on an Illumina MiSeq. TCRdb reanalyzed the raw reads on its own, using fastp at Q25 for trimming and MiXCR for clone calling, and kept in-frame beta chains. Merged by CDR3 protein, the rows form single entries marked with the most common genes and DNA. The table for this sample lists around 58,000 distinct CDR3 sequences; about 19% of them were counted only once. 1.4% of the sample goes to the ten largest clones. Its CDR3 holds 15 amino acids, cysteine through phenylalanine. CDR3 DNA only is kept here, 45 bases in frame from base 1. The V end gives up 5 bases and the J end 7 bases, leaving 9 bases in the junction not matched to a gene.

Material for sequencing was CD4+ T cells from blood. The chain is made from TRBV12-3 or TRBV12-4 and TRBJ1-1; 11 central bases correspond to TRBD1. The sequence derives from a human donor in good health. The DNA sequence is as follows: TGTGCCAGCAGTCCTGGACAGGGGGCGAGGGGTGAAGCTTTCTTT. Protein translation: CASSPGQGARGEAFF.